These 21 T cell receptor beta chains share one sample of origin, sequenced in a study of T cell clonotyping in hematopoietic cell transplantation. Sequenced by immunoSEQ multiplex PCR; TCRdb stores in-frame clones only, minus some. The profile shows 50,000 or so clones, 80% to 85% of them singletons. The time point here: recipient sample about 28 days before transplant, after cytoreduction. This sample comprised peripheral blood mononuclear cells, obtained before stem cell transplant. These receptors all stem from a man between 60 and 75 years old with myelodysplastic syndrome. Some clones in this sample may be carry-over from other donors' samples.

This clone was seen only once. The chain carries TRBV4-3 and TRBJ2-4, with unresolved D. Trimming stripped 0 bases from V and 1 base from J, with 10 bases between. Germline V gene data show CDR1 as LGHNA and CDR2 as YSLEER. The CDR3 runs to 16 residues. CDR3 in amino acids: CASSQDNTGAKNIQYF. CDR3 nucleotides: TGCGCCAGCAGCCAAGATAATACCGGGGCCAAAAACATTCAGTACTTC.

This clone was seen just once. The rearrangement joins TRBV28 to TRBJ2-7; TRBD1 agrees at 8 bases. The CDR3 totals 14 residues. Looked up from germline, CDR1 is MDHEN and CDR2 is SYDVKM. J was trimmed by 3 bases and V by 2 bases; bases with no gene match: 3. CDR3 DNA sequence: TGTGCCAGCAGTTTAGAGACAGGGGTCTACGAGCAGTACTTC. Protein product: CASSLETGVYEQYF.

This chain connects TRBV4-3 to TRBJ1-5, with no clear D. CDR3 length: 14 amino acids. Per germline, CDR1 LGHNA and CDR2 YSLEER. Trimming removed 0 bases from V and 5 bases from J, with 8 bases in between. CDR3 DNA: TGCGCCAGCAGCCAAGATGGGTCCTATCAGCCCCAGCATTTT. Its translation is CASSQDGSYQPQHF.

This clone has just one count. The chain couples TRBV7-3 to TRBJ2-1, with TRBD2 matching 7 bases. With 3 bases clipped from V and 10 bases from J, the junction kept 6 bases outside the gene matches. The CDR3 is 13 amino acids. Germline lookup yields CDR1 SGHTA and CDR2 FQGTGA. The CDR3 loop is CASSLGGVGEQFF. The CDR3 DNA follows: TGTGCCAGCAGCTTGGGAGGGGTGGGCGAGCAGTTCTTC.

The chain carries TRBV5-1 and TRBJ1-1; D might be TRBD1 (5 bases). The CDR3 runs to 15 residues. The V gene's germline CDR1 is SGHRS and CDR2 YFSETQ. Trimming left V 4 bases short and J 8 bases short, with 21 bases between. CDR3 sequence: CASSLGVLGLGEAFF. CDR3 in DNA: TGCGCCAGCAGCCTGGGGGTACTGGGCCTCGGGGAAGCTTTCTTT.

The chain carries TRBV10-1 and TRBJ2-1, with a possible D match to TRBD2 (6 bases). V was trimmed by 4 bases and J by 2 bases, leaving 9 bases between them. The CDR3 length is 14 residues. Germline CDR1 is WNHNN and CDR2 is SYGVQD (reference sequence). CDR3 residues: CASSASAAYNEQFF. CDR3 sequence (DNA): TGCGCCAGCAGTGCTAGCGCAGCCTACAATGAGCAGTTCTTC.

This chain uses TRBV7-9 with TRBJ1-1; D remains unclear. The CDR3 contains 13 residues. Trimming removed 3 bases at V and 1 base at J, with 6 bases between. Per germline, CDR1 SEHNR and CDR2 FQNEAQ (reference sequence). Here the CDR3 reads CASSFESNTEAFF. The CDR3 DNA follows: TGTGCCAGCAGCTTCGAGTCGAACACTGAAGCTTTCTTT.

The chain has TRBV6-6 and TRBJ1-2; D uncertain. The CDR3 consists of 13 residues. The V gene lost 7 bases and the J gene lost 7 bases, with 16 bases spanning the gap. The germline V gene encodes CDR1 MNHNY and CDR2 SVGAGI (reference sequence). The CDR3 reads CASTQARELGYTF. The CDR3 bases are TGTGCCAGCACCCAAGCCCGGGAGCTTGGCTACACCTTC.

This chain links TRBV28 with TRBJ2-7; D gene uncertain. V was pared by 3 bases and J by 1 base, with 10 bases between. CDR1 and CDR2 from the germline V gene are MDHEN and SYDVKM. The CDR3 consists of 14 residues. In nucleotides, the CDR3 is TGTGCCAGCAGTTTTCAGCCGGCTTCCTACGAGCAGTACTTC. Translated: CASSFQPASYEQYF.

The chain recombines TRBV7-8 with TRBJ2-2; TRBD1 agrees at 7 bases. This CDR3 region has 14 residues. Per germline, CDR1 SGHVS and CDR2 FQNEAQ. The V and J ends lost 4 bases and 3 bases, in that order; junction bases with no gene match: 2. The CDR3 loop reads CASSSTGYTGELFF. The CDR3 DNA reads TGTGCCAGCAGCTCGACAGGGTACACCGGGGAGCTGTTTTTT.

The V call is TRBV28, the J call TRBJ1-1; D perhaps matches TRBD1 (5 bases). Per germline, CDR1 MDHEN and CDR2 SYDVKM. The CDR3 extends over 15 amino acids. The ends were cut back, 6 bases at V and 1 base at J, with 15 bases in the middle. CDR3 residues: CASRLPGFQNTEAFF. The CDR3, as DNA: TGTGCCAGCAGGCTGCCAGGGTTCCAGAACACTGAAGCTTTCTTT.

J is TRBJ1-3 and V is TRBV28; no definite D call. Germline V lookup: CDR1 MDHEN, CDR2 SYDVKM. V lost 4 bases to trimming and J lost 2 bases, with 9 bases between them. CDR3 length: 14 residues. This CDR3 is CASSSPGAGNTIYF. As DNA, the CDR3 is TGTGCCAGCAGTTCACCGGGAGCTGGAAACACCATATATTTT.

V usage is TRBV6-1 and J usage is TRBJ2-2; the D is unclear. There are 13 residues in the CDR3. Germline values: CDR1 MNHNS, CDR2 SASEGT. The V end was cut by 3 bases, the J end by 4 bases, with 6 bases between. CDR3 sequence reads: CASSETFTGELFF. In DNA, the CDR3 is TGTGCCAGCAGTGAGACTTTCACCGGGGAGCTGTTTTTT.

The chain employs TRBV6-5 and TRBJ2-3; no firm D call. Germline assignment: CDR1 MNHEY and CDR2 SVGAGI. CDR3 length: 13 residues. The V end was cut by 8 bases, the J end by 0 bases, with 9 bases between. CDR3 residues: CASGYKSTDTQYF. CDR3 coding DNA: TGTGCCAGCGGCTATAAAAGCACAGATACGCAGTATTTT.

The chain recombines TRBV2 with TRBJ1-1; D remains ambiguous. The CDR3 runs to 10 residues. V lost 5 bases and J lost 2, with 0 bases in between. Per the germline V gene, CDR1 is SNHLY and CDR2 is FYNNEI. This chain's CDR3 is CASSNTEAFF. In DNA, the CDR3 is TGTGCCAGCAGTAACACTGAAGCTTTCTTT.

The chain carries TRBV28 and TRBJ2-7, with D uncertain. The ends were cut back, 6 bases at V and 2 bases at J, with 5 bases in the middle. CDR1 is MDHEN and CDR2 is SYDVKM in the germline V gene. CDR3 length equals 11 residues. CDR3 DNA sequence: TGTGCCAGCAGGTCTACCTACGAGCAGTACTTC. Translating gives CASRSTYEQYF.

The rearrangement links TRBV7-2 to TRBJ2-1; no definite D call. The CDR3 has 16 residues. From germline, CDR1 is SGHTA and CDR2 FQGNSA. V was cut by 2 bases and J by 2 bases, with 13 bases left in between. CDR3 residues: CASSLTSLVTYNEQFF. In DNA form, the CDR3 reads TGTGCCAGCAGCTTAACTTCTCTGGTCACCTACAATGAGCAGTTCTTC. The full variable domain, rest sourced from reference TRBV7-2 and TRBJ2-1, is GAGVSQSPSNKVTEKGKDVELRCDPISGHTALYWYRQSLGQGLEFLIYFQGNSAPDKSGLPSDRFSAERTGGSVSTLTIQRTQQEDSAVYLCASSLTSLVTYNEQFFGPGTRLTVL.

The V gene is TRBV9, the J gene TRBJ1-2; tentatively, D is TRBD1 (5 bases). Germline assignment: CDR1 SGDLS and CDR2 YYNGEE. CDR3 size: 15 residues. V was shortened by 3 bases and J by 4 bases, with 16 bases between the two germline ends. The CDR3 coding sequence is TGTGCCAGCAGCGCATGGGGGGGGATTTGCTATGGCTACACCTTC. Residues: CASSAWGGICYGYTF.

The chain joins TRBV6-6 to TRBJ1-5; D might be TRBD1 (5 bases). The germline V and J ends were trimmed by 0 bases and 1 base, with 10 bases remaining between them. Germline V gene lookup returns CDR1 MNHNY and CDR2 SVGAGI (reference sequence). This CDR3 region has 16 residues. The CDR3 loop is CASSYSYGASNQPQHF. In DNA, the CDR3 is TGTGCCAGCAGTTACTCGTACGGGGCCAGCAATCAGCCCCAGCATTTT.

The chain employs TRBV5-1 and TRBJ2-4, with D possibly matching TRBD1 (7 bases). Germline assignment: CDR1 SGHRS and CDR2 YFSETQ. Trimming took off 4 bases at V and 7 bases at J, with 12 bases between the two ends. The length of the CDR3 is 13 residues. CDR3 region: CASSAGQTNIQYF. The CDR3 DNA sequence: TGCGCCAGCAGCGCGGGACAGACGAACATTCAGTACTTC. Combining the CDR3 with reference TRBV5-1 and TRBJ2-4 gives the whole variable domain KAGVTQTPRYLIKTRGQQVTLSCSPISGHRSVSWYQQTPGQGLQFLFEYFSETQRNKGNFPGRFSGRQFSNSRSEMNVSTLELGDSALYLCASSAGQTNIQYFGAGTRLSVL.

V gene TRBV29-1 combines with J gene TRBJ1-1; D might be TRBD1 (6 bases). Trimming shortened V by 0 bases and J by 4 bases, and 12 bases separated the two germline ends. CDR1 is SQVTM, CDR2 ANQGSEA, per germline. The CDR3 covers 14 residues. CDR3 in DNA: TGCAGCGTTGAAGAGGCCAGGGGAAGCACTGAAGCTTTCTTT. Protein product: CSVEEARGSTEAFF. Looking up the rest from reference TRBV29-1 and TRBJ1-1 gives the full variable domain: SAVISQKPSRDICQRGTSLTIQCQVDSQVTMMFWYRQQPGQSLTLIATANQGSEATYESGFVIDKFPISRPNLTFSTLTVSNMSPEDSSIYLCSVEEARGSTEAFFGQGTRLTVV.